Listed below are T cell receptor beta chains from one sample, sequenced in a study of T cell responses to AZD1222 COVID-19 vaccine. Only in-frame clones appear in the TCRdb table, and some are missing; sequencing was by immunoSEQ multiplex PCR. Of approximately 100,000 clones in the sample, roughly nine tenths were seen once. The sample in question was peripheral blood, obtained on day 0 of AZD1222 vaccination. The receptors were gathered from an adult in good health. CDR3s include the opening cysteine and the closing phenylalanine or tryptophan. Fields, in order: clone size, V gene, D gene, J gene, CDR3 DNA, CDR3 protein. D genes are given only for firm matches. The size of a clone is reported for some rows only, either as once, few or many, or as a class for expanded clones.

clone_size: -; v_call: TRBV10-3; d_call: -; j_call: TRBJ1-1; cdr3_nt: TGTGCCATCAGTCCCGTGGGGTCTGGCACTGAAGCTTTCTTT; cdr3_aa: CAISPVGSGTEAFF
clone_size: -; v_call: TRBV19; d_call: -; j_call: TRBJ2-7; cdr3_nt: TGTGCCAGTAGTATTAAAAGCGGACCCTACGAGCAGTACTTC; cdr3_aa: CASSIKSGPYEQYF
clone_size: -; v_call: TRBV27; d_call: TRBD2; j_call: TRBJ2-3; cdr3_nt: TGTGCCAGCACCGGGACTAGCGGGGGACATAGCACAGATACGCAGTATTTT; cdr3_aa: CASTGTSGGHSTDTQYF
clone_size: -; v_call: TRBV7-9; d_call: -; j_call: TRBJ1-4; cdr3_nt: TGTGCCAGCAGCCCAGCCCGCGGTGCAACTAATGAAAAACTGTTTTTT; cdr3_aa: CASSPARGATNEKLFF
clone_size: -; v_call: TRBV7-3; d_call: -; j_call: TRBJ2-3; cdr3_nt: TGTGCCAGCAGCTTCCGAGAGGGAGATACGCAGTATTTT; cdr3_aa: CASSFREGDTQYF
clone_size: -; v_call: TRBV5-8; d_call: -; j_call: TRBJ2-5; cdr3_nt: TGTGCCAGCAGCTTGGTCGGCAGGGGAGGCCAAGAGACCCAGTACTTC; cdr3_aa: CASSLVGRGGQETQYF
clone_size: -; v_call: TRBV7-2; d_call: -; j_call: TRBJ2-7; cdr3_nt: TGTGCCAGCAGCTCCAGTCTATCCCGGGGTCTCGAGCAGTACTTC; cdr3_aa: CASSSSLSRGLEQYF
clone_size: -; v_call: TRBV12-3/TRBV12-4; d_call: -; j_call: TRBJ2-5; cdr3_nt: TGTGCCAGCAGTTTGGCCCTACCGGGGACCCAGTACTTC; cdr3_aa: CASSLALPGTQYF
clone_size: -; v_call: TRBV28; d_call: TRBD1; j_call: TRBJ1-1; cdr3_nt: TGTGCCAGCAGTTCCGTTGACAGGGGGAACACTGAAGCTTTCTTT; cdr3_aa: CASSSVDRGNTEAFF
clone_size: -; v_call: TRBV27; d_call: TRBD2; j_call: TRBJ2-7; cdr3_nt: TGTGCCAGCCGATTAGCGGGGGGGCCGAGTGAGCAGTACTTC; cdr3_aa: CASRLAGGPSEQYF
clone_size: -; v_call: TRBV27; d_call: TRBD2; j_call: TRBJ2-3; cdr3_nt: TGTGCCAGCAGTTTCCCTCGACTAGCGGGGAGCACAGATACGCAGTATTTT; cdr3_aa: CASSFPRLAGSTDTQYF
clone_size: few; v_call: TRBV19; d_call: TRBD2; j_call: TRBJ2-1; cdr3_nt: TGTGCCAGTACTTCTCGACGGCGGGGGAGTGAGCAGTTCTTC; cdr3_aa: CASTSRRRGSEQFF
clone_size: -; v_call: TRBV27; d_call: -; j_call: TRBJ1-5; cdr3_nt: TGTGCCAGCGCCGGGAGCACTGGCCCAAATCAGCCCCAGCATTTT; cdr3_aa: CASAGSTGPNQPQHF
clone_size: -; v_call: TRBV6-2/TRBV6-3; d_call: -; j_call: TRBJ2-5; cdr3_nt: TGTGCCAGCAGCCCACCGGAGGAGACCCAGTACTTC; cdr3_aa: CASSPPEETQYF
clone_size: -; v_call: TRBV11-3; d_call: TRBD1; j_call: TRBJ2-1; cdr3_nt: TGTGCCAGCAGCTTCGGACAGGGGGCCCACAATGAGCAGTTCTTC; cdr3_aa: CASSFGQGAHNEQFF
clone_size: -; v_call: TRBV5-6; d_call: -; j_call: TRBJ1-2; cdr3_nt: TGTGCCAGCAATCGGGACCGGGGTGGCTACACCTTC; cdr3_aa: CASNRDRGGYTF
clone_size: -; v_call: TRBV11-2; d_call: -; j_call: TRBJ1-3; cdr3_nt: TGTGCCAGCAGCTCCCTGGACCAGGGAAACACCATATATTTT; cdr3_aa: CASSSLDQGNTIYF
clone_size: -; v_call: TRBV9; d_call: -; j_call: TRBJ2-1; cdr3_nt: TGTGCCAGCAGCGTAGAACTAGTGAGGGGCAATGAGCAGTTCTTC; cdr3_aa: CASSVELVRGNEQFF
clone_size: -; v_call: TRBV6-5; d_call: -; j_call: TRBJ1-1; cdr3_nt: TGTGCCAGCAGTTACTCGACCCGCACTGAAGCTTTCTTT; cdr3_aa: CASSYSTRTEAFF
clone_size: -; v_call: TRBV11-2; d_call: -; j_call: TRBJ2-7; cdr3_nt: TGTGCCAGCAGCTGGACCGGGACAAGAGGGGCCGAGCAGTACTTC; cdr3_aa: CASSWTGTRGAEQYF
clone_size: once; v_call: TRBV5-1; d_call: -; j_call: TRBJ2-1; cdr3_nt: TGCGCCACAAGGGACCGAAGGGACAATGAGCAGTTCTTC; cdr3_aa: CATRDRRDNEQFF
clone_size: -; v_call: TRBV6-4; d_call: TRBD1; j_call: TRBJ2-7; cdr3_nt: TGTGCCAGCAGGCTGGACAGGGGGTATAGAGACGAGCAGTACTTC; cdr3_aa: CASRLDRGYRDEQYF
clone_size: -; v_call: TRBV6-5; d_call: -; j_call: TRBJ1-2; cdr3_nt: TGTGCCAGCAGTTACCGGCATCGCCAGGTCTATGGCTACACCTTC; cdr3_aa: CASSYRHRQVYGYTF
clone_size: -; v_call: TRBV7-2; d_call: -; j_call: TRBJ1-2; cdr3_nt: TGTGCCAGCAGCTCGGACACCACTAACTATGGCTACACCTTC; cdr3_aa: CASSSDTTNYGYTF
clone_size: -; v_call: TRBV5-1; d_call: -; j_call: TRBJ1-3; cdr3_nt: TGCGCCAGCAGCCCCCGGGAGGGCGACACCATATATTTT; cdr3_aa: CASSPREGDTIYF
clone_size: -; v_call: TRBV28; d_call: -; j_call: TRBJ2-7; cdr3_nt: TGTGCCAGCAGCTTTAACCTCTTTCTCCCAGGGTATCAGAGGACCTACGAGCAGTACTTC; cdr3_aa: CASSFNLFLPGYQRTYEQYF
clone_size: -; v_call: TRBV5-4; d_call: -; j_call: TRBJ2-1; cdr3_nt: TGTGCCAGCAGCTTAGGGGGGTCCTATGAGCAGTTCTTC; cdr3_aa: CASSLGGSYEQFF
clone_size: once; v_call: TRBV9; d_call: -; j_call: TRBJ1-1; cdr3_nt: TGTGCCAGCAGCGTAGCAGCGAACACTGAAGCTTTCTTT; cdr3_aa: CASSVAANTEAFF
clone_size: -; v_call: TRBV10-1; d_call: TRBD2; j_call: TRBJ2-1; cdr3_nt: TGCGCCAGCAGTGAATACAGCGGGGGGGCCTCGCGGTACAATGAGCAGTTCTTC; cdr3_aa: CASSEYSGGASRYNEQFF
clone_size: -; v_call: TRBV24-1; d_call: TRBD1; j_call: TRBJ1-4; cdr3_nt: TGTGCCACCAGTGATCGGACAGGGTACGGAAAACTGTTTTTT; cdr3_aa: CATSDRTGYGKLFF
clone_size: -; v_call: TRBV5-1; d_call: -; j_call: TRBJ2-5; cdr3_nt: TGCGCCAGCAGCTTGCTCGGGACTCCTCAAGAGACCCAGTACTTC; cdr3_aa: CASSLLGTPQETQYF
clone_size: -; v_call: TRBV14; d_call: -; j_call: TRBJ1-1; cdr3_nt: TGTGCCAGCAGCCCGAGGATAGGGGCCACTGAAGCTTTCTTT; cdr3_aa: CASSPRIGATEAFF
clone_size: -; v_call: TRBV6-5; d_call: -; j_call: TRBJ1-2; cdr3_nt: TGTGCCAGCACCTCCGACAGGCCTTATGGCTACACCTTC; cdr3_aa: CASTSDRPYGYTF
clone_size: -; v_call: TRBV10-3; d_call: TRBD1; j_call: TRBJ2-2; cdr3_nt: TGTGCCATCAGTGAACAAGGACAGGAGAACACCGGGGAGCTGTTTTTT; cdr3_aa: CAISEQGQENTGELFF
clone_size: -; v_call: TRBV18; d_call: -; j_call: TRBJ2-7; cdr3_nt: TGTGCCAGCTCCCACACCGGGACGGATTCCTACGAGCAGTACTTC; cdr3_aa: CASSHTGTDSYEQYF
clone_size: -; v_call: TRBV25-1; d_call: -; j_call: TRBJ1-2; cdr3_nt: TGTGCCAGCACTCAGGGATATAACTATGGCTACACCTTC; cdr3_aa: CASTQGYNYGYTF
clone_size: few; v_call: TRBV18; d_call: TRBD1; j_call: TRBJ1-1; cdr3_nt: TGTGCCAGCTCACAGGGGACAGGGAGGACTGAAGCTTTCTTT; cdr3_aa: CASSQGTGRTEAFF
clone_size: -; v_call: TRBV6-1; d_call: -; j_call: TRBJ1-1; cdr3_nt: TGTGCCAGCAGTGAAGCCCCAGGGTTAGCTTTCTTT; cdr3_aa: CASSEAPGLAFF
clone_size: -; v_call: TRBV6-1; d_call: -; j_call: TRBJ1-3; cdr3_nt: TGTGCCAGCAGTGAAGGTGGGGGAGGGTATGGAAACACCATATATTTT; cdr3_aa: CASSEGGGGYGNTIYF
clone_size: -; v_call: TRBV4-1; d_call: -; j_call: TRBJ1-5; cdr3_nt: TGCGCCAGCGGGGGACAAGTGGATCAGCCCCAGCATTTT; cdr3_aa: CASGGQVDQPQHF